The 5 T cell receptor beta chains below were found in one sample sequenced in a study of cytomegalovirus exposure and HLA in healthy donors. In the PCR, 60 Vbeta and 13 Jbeta primers were used. Clones were read by immunoSEQ multiplex PCR, and TCRdb kept only the in-frame ones, dropping some. The data hold just over 65,000 clones, with approximately 80% observed a single time. The sample was PBMCs. These receptors originate from a human donor in good health.

The V gene is TRBV19, the J gene TRBJ2-7; perhaps TRBD1 as D (6 bases). The CDR3 is 13 amino acids. V was clipped by 7 bases and J by 6 bases, with 16 bases between them. The V gene's germline CDR1 is LNHDA and CDR2 SQIVND (reference sequence). This CDR3 reads CASKGRGLGEQYF. The CDR3 nucleotides read TGTGCCAGTAAAGGCAGGGGTTTGGGCGAGCAGTACTTC.

The J gene is TRBJ2-3, the V gene TRBV6-6, with TRBD2 as a possible D gene (6 bases). V lost 11 bases, J lost 5 bases, and 20 bases lay in between. The CDR3 sequence is 14 residues long. CDR1 and CDR2 (germline): MNHNY, SVGAGI (reference sequence). The CDR3 sequence: CASCEGGVEDTQYF. CDR3 bases: TGTGCCTCGTGCGAGGGAGGAGTTGAAGATACGCAGTATTTT.

This clone was observed a few times. The chain combines TRBV5-1 with TRBJ2-1; 12 bases are a match to TRBD2. Germline CDR1 SGHRS, CDR2 YFSETQ. CDR3 length equals 16 residues. V lost 4 bases, J lost 7 bases, and 9 bases stayed unmatched. The CDR3, as DNA: TGCGCCAGCAGCCCGGCTAGCGGGGGGGCTCTAAATGAGCAGTTCTTC. Translation gives CASSPASGGALNEQFF.

This sequence joins TRBV7-3 and TRBJ2-1; TRBD2 might be the D (7 bases). Trimming took 2 bases from V and 3 from J, leaving 11 bases between them. Germline loops: CDR1 SGHTA, CDR2 FQGTGA. This CDR3 is built from 15 residues. The CDR3 loop is CASSLAGGRYNEQFF. The CDR3 region has the DNA TGTGCCAGCAGCTTAGCCGGGGGGCGCTACAATGAGCAGTTCTTC.

This chain joins TRBV13 and TRBJ2-3; D is possibly TRBD1 (7 bases). Trimming removed 5 bases at V and 2 bases at J, with 14 bases between. The CDR3 covers 15 residues. CDR1 and CDR2 (germline): PRHDT, FYEKMQ (reference sequence). CDR3 residues: CASSAGQKNTDTQYF. DNA for the CDR3: TGTGCCAGCAGCGCGGGACAGAAAAACACAGATACGCAGTATTTT.